The source of this T cell receptor (beta chain) is a study of T-cell memory formation after mild COVID-19 (dated by TCRdb to about 2021). Regarding the complete study: TCR sequence clusters from the two donors were found to be largely donor specific. In a couple of donors, T-cell clones that expanded and contracted after mild COVID-19 were followed by sequencing TCRalpha and TCRbeta repertoires longitudinally. Two young, previously healthy adult volunteers made up the cohort, one male and one female. Study-wide findings and limitations: Clones contracting from day 15 to 85 had balanced CD4/CD8 phenotypes, while a second wave expanding from day 15 to 37 was biased towards CD4+. Contracting CD4+ clones were located mainly in the CM and EM memory subsets, whereas CD8+ clones were found to be enriched in EMRA. The detection of some responding clones in pre-infection memory suggests that pre-existing cross-reactive memory T cells joined the SARS-CoV-2 response. SARS-CoV-2 specificity was not confirmed for the second-wave clones peaking on day 37. Only a couple of mild cases were covered by the study, and larger cohorts that include severe cases with pre-infection samples were considered necessary.

Instrument used: Illumina NovaSeq 6000. cDNA libraries for TCRalpha and TCRbeta were prepared by 5'RACE using constant-segment primers, with sample barcodes and unique molecular identifiers added. Trizol reagent was used to extract RNA from every sample. Libraries were amplified in two PCR steps, with a second sample barcode and Illumina TruSeq adapters added in the second step. Sequencing of libraries was performed on an Illumina NovaSeq with 2 x 150 bp paired-end reads. Regarding the original processing steps: With migec v1.2.7, reads were demultiplexed and then collapsed into UMI-guided consensus sequences. Using mixcr v2.1.11, UMI consensuses were aligned to TRA and TRB V and J templates and then assembled into clonotypes. Expanded or contracted clonotypes were those called significant by both edgeR and NoisET, with noise models trained on biological replicates. For edgeR calls, the thresholds were a false discovery rate-adjusted p below 0.01 and a log2 fold-change of 1. PCA with hierarchical clustering of max-normalized trajectories of the 1000 most abundant clonotypes was used as exploratory dynamics analysis. Each responding clone was given a CD4 or CD8 phenotype based on the CD4+ and CD8+ repertoires, which had been sequenced separately. TCRdb applied fastp at Q25 and MiXCR to the public reads, then kept only in-frame beta chains. Rows are unified per CDR3 protein, each entry keeping the most common DNA and genes. It is TCRdb's table, rather than the study itself, that gives the V and J calls and clone size. In all, the sample holds about 84,000 distinct CDR3 sequences, and more than 11% of those were seen once. About 33% of the sample comes from the top ten.

Ficoll-Paque density gradient centrifugation was used to isolate PBMCs. A word on this clonotype: Its target antigen remains unknown. Qualities for individual bases were not recorded, and no much larger clone is one base off.

The germline V gene specifies SGHVS as CDR1 and FQNEAQ as CDR2. Counted from cysteine to phenylalanine, this CDR3 has 16 amino acids. Only CDR3 DNA is held: 48 bases, read in frame from base 1. Germline trimming: 4 bases from V, 4 bases from J; junction bases outside gene matches: 6. Sequencing was performed on PBMCs or a T cell subset sorted from them (not recorded which). The sequence joins TRBV7-8 to TRBJ2-5; TRBD2 aligns with 13 central bases. The clonotype comes from an adult woman who had mild COVID-19 (a few samples of this study predate the infection). The sample titles of this study are shuffled in the database, so cell type and time point are left out; the donor was told from shared clones. Here is the DNA: TGTGCCAGCAGCTCCCCCCGGACTAGCGGGAGAGAGACCCAGTACTTC. Translated, this is CASSSPRTSGRETQYF.